The rows below give T cell receptor beta chains drawn from one sample of a study of T cell responses to AZD1222 COVID-19 vaccine. Produced via immunoSEQ multiplex PCR; TCRdb's table is partial and in-frame only. Here the sample spans 150,000 to 200,000 clones, roughly 88% being singletons. Sequenced here: peripheral blood, sampled 28 days after the second AZD1222 dose. These receptors came from an adult who received the AZD1222 COVID-19 vaccine. CDR3s include the opening cysteine and the closing phenylalanine or tryptophan. Fields, in order: CDR3 protein, CDR3 DNA, J gene, V gene, CDR3 length, D gene, clone size. The D gene is left open where the match is weak. Clone sizes are given selectively: once, few, many, or a class where the clone is expanded.

CDR3aa: CASSWTSGRTDTQYF
CDR3nt: TGTGCCAGCAGCTGGACTAGCGGGAGAACAGATACGCAGTATTTT
j_gene: TRBJ2-3
v_gene: TRBV5-4
len: 15
d_gene: TRBD2
abundance: -

CDR3aa: CASSRDRILSYGYTF
CDR3nt: TGTGCCAGCAGCCGAGACAGGATTCTAAGCTATGGCTACACCTTC
j_gene: TRBJ1-2
v_gene: TRBV6-5
len: 15
d_gene: -
abundance: -

CDR3aa: CASSQDPSGSVTGELFF
CDR3nt: TGCGCCAGCAGCCAAGATCCTAGCGGGTCGGTCACCGGGGAGCTGTTTTTT
j_gene: TRBJ2-2
v_gene: TRBV4-3
len: 17
d_gene: TRBD2
abundance: -

CDR3aa: CASSYGGTRGRVGEQFF
CDR3nt: TGTGCCAGCAGTTACGGAGGCACGCGGGGACGAGTTGGTGAGCAGTTCTTC
j_gene: TRBJ2-1
v_gene: TRBV6-2/TRBV6-3
len: 17
d_gene: -
abundance: -

CDR3aa: CATLAGGPDTQYF
CDR3nt: TGTGCCACCCTAGCGGGGGGGCCAGATACGCAGTATTTT
j_gene: TRBJ2-3
v_gene: TRBV6-6
len: 13
d_gene: TRBD2
abundance: -

CDR3aa: CASTLTDISNQPQHF
CDR3nt: TGCGCCAGCACCTTGACAGACATTAGCAATCAGCCCCAGCATTTT
j_gene: TRBJ1-5
v_gene: TRBV4-1
len: 15
d_gene: -
abundance: -

CDR3aa: CASSYGGTNEKLFF
CDR3nt: TGTGCCAGCAGTTACGGGGGAACTAATGAAAAACTGTTTTTT
j_gene: TRBJ1-4
v_gene: TRBV6-6
len: 14
d_gene: -
abundance: -

CDR3aa: CAWSARNTIYF
CDR3nt: TGTGCCTGGAGTGCCCGGAACACCATATATTTT
j_gene: TRBJ1-3
v_gene: TRBV30
len: 11
d_gene: -
abundance: -

CDR3aa: CASSPPRGDKGYTF
CDR3nt: TGTGCCAGCTCACCACCTCGAGGGGATAAGGGCTACACCTTC
j_gene: TRBJ1-2
v_gene: TRBV18
len: 14
d_gene: -
abundance: -

CDR3aa: CASSLEGGPTQYF
CDR3nt: TGTGCCAGCAGCTTGGAGGGGGGCCCGACCCAGTACTTC
j_gene: TRBJ2-5
v_gene: TRBV5-4
len: 13
d_gene: -
abundance: -

CDR3aa: CASSQGRNSGPYSNQPQHF
CDR3nt: TGTGCCAGCAGTCAAGGTCGGAATTCAGGACCGTATAGCAATCAGCCCCAGCATTTT
j_gene: TRBJ1-5
v_gene: TRBV3-1/TRBV3-2
len: 19
d_gene: -
abundance: -

CDR3aa: CASSLGGNNSPLHF
CDR3nt: TGTGCCAGCAGCTTAGGGGGAAATAATTCACCCCTCCACTTT
j_gene: TRBJ1-6
v_gene: TRBV11-2
len: 14
d_gene: -
abundance: -

CDR3aa: CASSPGRDYQPQHF
CDR3nt: TGTGCCAGCTCACCGGGACGGGACTATCAGCCCCAGCATTTT
j_gene: TRBJ1-5
v_gene: TRBV18
len: 14
d_gene: -
abundance: -

CDR3aa: CATISAGRFTDTQYF
CDR3nt: TGTGCCACCATCTCTGCAGGGAGATTCACAGATACGCAGTATTTT
j_gene: TRBJ2-3
v_gene: TRBV10-3
len: 15
d_gene: -
abundance: -

CDR3aa: CASSEIGRSGMDEQYF
CDR3nt: TGTGCCAGCAGTGAAATTGGTAGGTCAGGGATGGACGAGCAGTACTTC
j_gene: TRBJ2-7
v_gene: TRBV6-1
len: 16
d_gene: -
abundance: -

CDR3aa: CASSQKGGNQPQHF
CDR3nt: TGTGCCAGCAGTCAGAAAGGAGGCAATCAGCCCCAGCATTTT
j_gene: TRBJ1-5
v_gene: TRBV6-5
len: 14
d_gene: -
abundance: -

CDR3aa: CASSKPGRGATQYF
CDR3nt: TGTGCCAGCAGCAAGCCGGGGAGGGGGGCGACCCAGTACTTC
j_gene: TRBJ2-5
v_gene: TRBV7-2
len: 14
d_gene: -
abundance: -

CDR3aa: CASSLVAGGNTGELFF
CDR3nt: TGCGCCAGCAGCTTGGTGGCGGGGGGAAACACCGGGGAGCTGTTTTTT
j_gene: TRBJ2-2
v_gene: TRBV5-1
len: 16
d_gene: TRBD2
abundance: -

CDR3aa: CAWSAQGQGPQPQHF
CDR3nt: TGTGCCTGGAGTGCCCAGGGACAGGGTCCCCAGCCCCAGCATTTT
j_gene: TRBJ1-5
v_gene: TRBV30
len: 15
d_gene: TRBD1
abundance: -

CDR3aa: CASSGGRAYEQYF
CDR3nt: TGTGCCAGCAGCGGCGGGAGGGCATACGAGCAGTACTTC
j_gene: TRBJ2-7
v_gene: TRBV9
len: 13
d_gene: TRBD2
abundance: -

CDR3aa: CASSQDRAGGYTF
CDR3nt: TGTGCCAGCAGCCAGGACAGGGCAGGCGGCTACACCTTC
j_gene: TRBJ1-2
v_gene: TRBV7-3
len: 13
d_gene: TRBD1
abundance: -

CDR3aa: CASSPTGGRPEAFF
CDR3nt: TGTGCCAGCTCACCAACAGGGGGGAGGCCTGAAGCTTTCTTT
j_gene: TRBJ1-1
v_gene: TRBV18
len: 14
d_gene: TRBD1
abundance: -

CDR3aa: CAAGPSSYNSPLHF
CDR3nt: TGTGCGGCCGGGCCGAGCTCCTATAATTCACCCCTCCACTTT
j_gene: TRBJ1-6
v_gene: TRBV30
len: 14
d_gene: -
abundance: -

CDR3aa: CASSQLPSEAFF
CDR3nt: TGTGCCAGCAGCCAACTCCCTTCCGAAGCTTTCTTT
j_gene: TRBJ1-1
v_gene: TRBV14
len: 12
d_gene: -
abundance: -

CDR3aa: CASSEAHKNQPQHF
CDR3nt: TGTGCCAGCAGTGAAGCGCACAAGAATCAGCCCCAGCATTTT
j_gene: TRBJ1-5
v_gene: TRBV6-1
len: 14
d_gene: -
abundance: once

CDR3aa: CASSHGTGGGGYTF
CDR3nt: TGTGCCAGCAGCCACGGGACAGGGGGCGGTGGCTACACCTTC
j_gene: TRBJ1-2
v_gene: TRBV14
len: 14
d_gene: TRBD1
abundance: -

CDR3aa: CASSQGSRSSYNEQFF
CDR3nt: TGTGCCAGCTCACAAGGGTCCAGGAGCTCCTACAATGAGCAGTTCTTC
j_gene: TRBJ2-1
v_gene: TRBV18
len: 16
d_gene: -
abundance: -

CDR3aa: CASRAGTGVTGELFF
CDR3nt: TGTGCCAGCAGAGCCGGGACAGGGGTCACCGGGGAGCTGTTTTTT
j_gene: TRBJ2-2
v_gene: TRBV25-1
len: 15
d_gene: TRBD1
abundance: -

CDR3aa: CASSVAGVEKLFF
CDR3nt: TGTGCCAGCAGTGTTGCGGGTGTTGAAAAACTGTTTTTT
j_gene: TRBJ1-4
v_gene: TRBV25-1
len: 13
d_gene: -
abundance: -

CDR3aa: CASSLSLSGAFYGYTF
CDR3nt: TGTGCCAGCAGCTTGTCGCTGTCAGGGGCATTCTATGGCTACACCTTC
j_gene: TRBJ1-2
v_gene: TRBV5-5
len: 16
d_gene: -
abundance: medium-sized

CDR3aa: CASSTGQGRYQETQYF
CDR3nt: TGTGCCAGCAGCACAGGACAGGGAAGGTACCAAGAGACCCAGTACTTC
j_gene: TRBJ2-5
v_gene: TRBV28
len: 16
d_gene: TRBD1
abundance: -

CDR3aa: CASSLDRVDTGELFF
CDR3nt: TGTGCCAGCAGCTTGGACAGGGTCGACACCGGGGAGCTGTTTTTT
j_gene: TRBJ2-2
v_gene: TRBV2
len: 15
d_gene: TRBD1
abundance: -